A selection of T cell receptor beta chains follows, all from one sample in a study of T cell repertoires in cytomegalovirus infection. Via MiXCR, TCRdb re-called the reads, giving one row per CDR3 protein. The sample consists of a few hundred thousand distinct CDR3 sequences, roughly 29% of them appearing once. Sequencing input: PBMCs. Receptors originate from a human donor in good health (CMV status not recorded). Some clones in this sample may be carry-over from other donors' samples. Both conserved end residues are part of each CDR3.

>TRBV7-2
CASSPLAGSRHTQYF
>TRBV29-1
CSARTGGAYGYTF
>TRBV7-2
CASSVKAGQGNSPLHF
>TRBV11-2
CASSLGLWGPEAFF
>TRBV12-3/TRBV12-4
CASRHRDFYNEQFF
>TRBV11-3
CASSLDRVADVLTF
>TRBV7-6
CASSLEAQGTGELFF
>TRBV20-1
CSAYSFNEQFF
>TRBV24-1
CATSQGGRPHEQYF
>TRBV28
CASSESGLPVEFF
>TRBV6-2/TRBV6-3
CASTNRGGHNTGELFF
>TRBV7-2
CASGAAWDEKLFF
>TRBV20-1
CSALRGARETQYF
>TRBV5-4
CASSFGTRPSYNEQFF
>TRBV6-1
CASSGELGNQPQHF
>TRBV7-8
CASSLGWRSGNTIYF
>TRBV7-2
CASSRSGLVSF
>TRBV11-3
CASSLGSQGTDTQYF
>TRBV7-8
CASSQNSGSGSSYEQYF